This TCR beta chain was found in a study of shared clonotypes between healthy human individuals. The table came from immunoSEQ multiplex PCR; TCRdb's copy has only in-frame clones and leaves some out. Of more than 1.2 million clones in the sample, approximately 98.5% were seen once. Broader study findings: Compared with clonotypes that all four donors shared, non-shared clonotypes had lower generation probabilities. Despite large depth, sorted-subset datasets appeared incompletely sequenced.

Concerning this clone itself: Its antigen is still unknown.

The CDR3 totals 15 residues. CDR1 is SGHDN and CDR2 is FVKESK in the germline V gene. Unmatched junction bases numbered 3, after V lost 1 base and J lost 0 bases. The sample consisted of naive CD4+ T cells sorted from blood. Regarding subset: CD45RA+ positively selected. The gene calls are TRBV14 and TRBJ2-7, with TRBD2 matching over 7 bases. The receptor was derived from a man aged 30-40 years in good health. CDR3 amino acids: CASSQGTRFSYEQYF. For the CDR3, the DNA is TGTGCCAGCAGCCAAGGGACTAGGTTCTCCTACGAGCAGTACTTC.